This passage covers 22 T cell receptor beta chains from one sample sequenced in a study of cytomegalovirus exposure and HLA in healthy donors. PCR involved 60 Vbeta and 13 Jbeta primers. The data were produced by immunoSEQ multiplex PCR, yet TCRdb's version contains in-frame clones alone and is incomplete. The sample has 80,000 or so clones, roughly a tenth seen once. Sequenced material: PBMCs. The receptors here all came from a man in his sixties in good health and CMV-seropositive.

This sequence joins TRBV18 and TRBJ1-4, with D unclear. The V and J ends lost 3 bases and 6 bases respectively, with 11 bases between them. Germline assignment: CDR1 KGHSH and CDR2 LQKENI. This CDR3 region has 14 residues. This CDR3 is CASSPLGEDEKLFF. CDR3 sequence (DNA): TGTGCCAGCTCACCTTTAGGAGAAGATGAAAAACTGTTTTTT. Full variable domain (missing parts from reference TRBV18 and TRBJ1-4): NAGVMQNPRHLVRRRGQEARLRCSPMKGHSHVYWYRQLPEEGLKFMVYLQKENIIDESGMPKERFSAEFPKEGPSILRIQQVVRGDSAAYFCASSPLGEDEKLFFGSGTQLSVL.

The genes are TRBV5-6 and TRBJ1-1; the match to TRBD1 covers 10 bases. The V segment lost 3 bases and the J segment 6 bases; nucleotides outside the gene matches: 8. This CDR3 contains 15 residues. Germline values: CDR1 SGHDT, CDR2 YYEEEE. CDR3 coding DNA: TGTGCCAGCAGCTGGGACAGGGGCGCCGGCGCTGAAGCTTTCTTT. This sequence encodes CASSWDRGAGAEAFF.

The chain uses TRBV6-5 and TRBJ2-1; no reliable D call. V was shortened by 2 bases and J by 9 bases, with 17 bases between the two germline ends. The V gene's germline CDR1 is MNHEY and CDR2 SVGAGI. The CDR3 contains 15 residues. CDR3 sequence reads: CASSYDMARRSEQFF. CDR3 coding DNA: TGTGCCAGCAGTTACGACATGGCCCGAAGGTCTGAGCAGTTCTTC.

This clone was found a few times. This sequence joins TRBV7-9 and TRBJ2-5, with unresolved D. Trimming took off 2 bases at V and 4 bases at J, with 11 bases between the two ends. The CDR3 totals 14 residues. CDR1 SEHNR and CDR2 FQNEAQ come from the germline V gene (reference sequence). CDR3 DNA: TGTGCCAGCAGCTTATTGGGCCCCTCAGAGACCCAGTACTTC. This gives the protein CASSLLGPSETQYF. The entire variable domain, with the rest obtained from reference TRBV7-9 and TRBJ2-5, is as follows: DTGVSQNPRHKITKRGQNVTFRCDPISEHNRLYWYRQTLGQGPEFLTYFQNEAQLEKSRLLSDRFSAERPKGSFSTLEIQRTEQGDSAMYLCASSLLGPSETQYFGPGTRLLVL.

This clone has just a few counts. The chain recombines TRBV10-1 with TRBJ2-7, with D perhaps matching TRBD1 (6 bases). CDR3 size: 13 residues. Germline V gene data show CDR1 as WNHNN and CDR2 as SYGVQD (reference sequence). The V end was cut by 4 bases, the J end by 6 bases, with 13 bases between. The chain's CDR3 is CASSADSNGEQYV. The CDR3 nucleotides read TGCGCCAGCAGTGCGGACAGCAACGGCGAGCAGTACGTC.

The CDR3 is CAISPGARETQYF. For the CDR3, the DNA is TGTGCCATCAGCCCAGGGGCGCGGGAGACCCAGTACTTC. This chain links TRBV10-3 with TRBJ2-5; tentatively, D is TRBD1 (6 bases). Trimming removed 6 bases from V and 5 bases from J, with 13 bases in between. The germline V gene encodes CDR1 ENHRY and CDR2 SYGVKD. This CDR3 contains 13 residues.

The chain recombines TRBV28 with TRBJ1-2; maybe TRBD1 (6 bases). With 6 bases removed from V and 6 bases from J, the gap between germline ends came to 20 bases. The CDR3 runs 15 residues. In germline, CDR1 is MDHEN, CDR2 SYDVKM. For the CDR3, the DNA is TGTGCCAGCAGGGGACATGCTCTAGGGCAGGATGGCTACACCTTC. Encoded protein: CASRGHALGQDGYTF.

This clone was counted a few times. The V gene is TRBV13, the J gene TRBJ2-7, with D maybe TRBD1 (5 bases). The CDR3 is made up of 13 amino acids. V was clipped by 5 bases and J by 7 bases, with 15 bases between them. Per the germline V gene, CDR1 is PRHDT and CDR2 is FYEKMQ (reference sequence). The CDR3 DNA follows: TGTGCCAGCAGCATACAGGATCTTAGAGAGCAGTACTTC. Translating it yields CASSIQDLREQYF.

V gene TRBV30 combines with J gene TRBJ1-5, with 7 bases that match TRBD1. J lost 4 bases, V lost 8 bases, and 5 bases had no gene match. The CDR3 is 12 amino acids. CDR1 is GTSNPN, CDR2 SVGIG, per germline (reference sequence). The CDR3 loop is CAVGGWNQPQHF. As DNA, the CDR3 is TGTGCCGTAGGGGGCTGGAATCAGCCCCAGCATTTT.

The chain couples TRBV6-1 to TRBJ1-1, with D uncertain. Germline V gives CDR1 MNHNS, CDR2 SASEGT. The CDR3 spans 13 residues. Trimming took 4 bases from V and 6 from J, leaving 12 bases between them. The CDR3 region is CASSGIRGAEAFF. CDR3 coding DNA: TGTGCCAGCAGTGGGATACGGGGAGCTGAAGCTTTCTTT.

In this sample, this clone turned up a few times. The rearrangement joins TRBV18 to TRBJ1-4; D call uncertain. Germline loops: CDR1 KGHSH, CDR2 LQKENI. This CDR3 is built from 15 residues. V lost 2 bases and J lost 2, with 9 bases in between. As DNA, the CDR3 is TGTGCCAGCTCACCAAATGATCGGACTAATGAAAAACTGTTTTTT. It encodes CASSPNDRTNEKLFF. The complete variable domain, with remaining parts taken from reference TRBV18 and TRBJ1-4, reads NAGVMQNPRHLVRRRGQEARLRCSPMKGHSHVYWYRQLPEEGLKFMVYLQKENIIDESGMPKERFSAEFPKEGPSILRIQQVVRGDSAAYFCASSPNDRTNEKLFFGSGTQLSVL.

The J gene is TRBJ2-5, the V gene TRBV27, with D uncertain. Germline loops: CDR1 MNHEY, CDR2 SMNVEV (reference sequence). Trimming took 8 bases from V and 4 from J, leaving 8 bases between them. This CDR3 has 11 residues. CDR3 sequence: CASPTLETQYF. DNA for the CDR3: TGTGCCAGCCCTACCCTAGAGACCCAGTACTTC.

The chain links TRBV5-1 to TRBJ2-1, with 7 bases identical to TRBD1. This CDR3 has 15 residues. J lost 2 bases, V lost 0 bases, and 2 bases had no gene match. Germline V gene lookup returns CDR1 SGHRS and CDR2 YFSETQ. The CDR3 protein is CASSLDGTAYNEQFF. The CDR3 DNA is TGCGCCAGCAGCTTGGATGGGACAGCCTACAATGAGCAGTTCTTC.

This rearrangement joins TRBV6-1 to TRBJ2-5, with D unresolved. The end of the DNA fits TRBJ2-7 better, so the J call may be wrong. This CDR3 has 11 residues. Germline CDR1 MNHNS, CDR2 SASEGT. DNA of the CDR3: TGTGCCAGCAGTGAAATTTTCGAGCAGTACTTC. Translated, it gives CASSEIFEQYF.

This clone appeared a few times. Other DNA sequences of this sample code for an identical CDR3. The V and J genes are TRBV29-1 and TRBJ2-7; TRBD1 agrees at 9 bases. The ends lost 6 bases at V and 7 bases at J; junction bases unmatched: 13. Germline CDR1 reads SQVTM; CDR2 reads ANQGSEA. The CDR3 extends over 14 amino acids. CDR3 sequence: CSVAMTGGLGEQYF. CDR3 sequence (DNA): TGCAGCGTCGCGATGACAGGGGGGTTAGGGGAGCAGTACTTC.

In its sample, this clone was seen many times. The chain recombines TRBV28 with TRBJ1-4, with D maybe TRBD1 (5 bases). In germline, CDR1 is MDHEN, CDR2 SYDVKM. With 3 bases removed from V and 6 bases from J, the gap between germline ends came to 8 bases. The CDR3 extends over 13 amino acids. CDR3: CASSFVGDEKLFF. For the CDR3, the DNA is TGTGCCAGCAGTTTTGTAGGGGATGAAAAACTGTTTTTT.

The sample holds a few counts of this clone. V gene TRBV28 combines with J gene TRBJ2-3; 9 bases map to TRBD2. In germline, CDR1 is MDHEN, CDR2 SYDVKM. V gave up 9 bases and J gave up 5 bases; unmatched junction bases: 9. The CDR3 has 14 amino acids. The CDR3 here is CASAAGGPVDTQYF. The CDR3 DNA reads TGTGCCAGTGCGGCGGGAGGGCCGGTAGATACGCAGTATTTT.

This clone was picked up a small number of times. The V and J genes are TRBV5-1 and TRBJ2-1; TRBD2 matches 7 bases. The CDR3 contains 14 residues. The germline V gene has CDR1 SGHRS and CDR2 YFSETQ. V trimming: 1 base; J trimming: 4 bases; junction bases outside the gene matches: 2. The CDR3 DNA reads TGCGCCAGCAGCTTGCCGGGGGGTTACAATGAGCAGTTCTTC. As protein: CASSLPGGYNEQFF.

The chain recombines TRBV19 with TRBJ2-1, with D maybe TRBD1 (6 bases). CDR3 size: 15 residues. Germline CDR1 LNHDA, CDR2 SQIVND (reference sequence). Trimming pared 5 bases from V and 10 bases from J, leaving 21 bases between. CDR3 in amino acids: CASSQHDRGGFEQFF. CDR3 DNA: TGTGCCAGTAGTCAACATGACCGAGGGGGATTCGAGCAGTTCTTC.

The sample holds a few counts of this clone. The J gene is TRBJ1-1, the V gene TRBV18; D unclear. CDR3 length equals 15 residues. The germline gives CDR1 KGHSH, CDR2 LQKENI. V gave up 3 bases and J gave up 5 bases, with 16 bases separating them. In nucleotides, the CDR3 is TGTGCCAGCTCACCCATCGACCCGTTCGGGACTGAAGCTTTCTTT. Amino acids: CASSPIDPFGTEAFF.

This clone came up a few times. CDR3 coding DNA: TGTGCCAGTAGTCGTCTTACAGGCACAGATACGCAGTATTTT. It translates to CASSRLTGTDTQYF. V and J are TRBV19 and TRBJ2-3; D call uncertain. Germline loops: CDR1 LNHDA, CDR2 SQIVND (reference sequence). The CDR3 is made up of 14 amino acids. V dropped 5 bases and J dropped 1 base, with 10 bases sitting between them. Full variable domain (rest looked up from reference TRBV19 and TRBJ2-3): DGGITQSPKYLFRKEGQNVTLSCEQNLNHDAMYWYRQDPGQGLRLIYYSQIVNDFQKGDIAEGYSVSREKKESFPLTVTSAQKNPTAFYLCASSRLTGTDTQYFGPGTRLTVL.

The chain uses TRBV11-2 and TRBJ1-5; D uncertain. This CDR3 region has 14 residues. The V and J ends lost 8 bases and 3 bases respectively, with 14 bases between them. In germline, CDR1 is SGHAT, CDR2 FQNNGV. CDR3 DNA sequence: TGTGCCAGCGCCCCGGGGATTTCCAATCAGCCCCAGCATTTT. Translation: CASAPGISNQPQHF.